Below, 15 T cell receptor beta chains from the same sample are listed, as sequenced in a study of blood T cells in healthy people across ages. A sample-barcoded 5' primer and a J-beta primer mix were used in a second PCR of roughly 7 to 11 cycles. One entry per CDR3 protein results from TCRdb running MiXCR on the 5' RACE reads. The sample has 1 million or so distinct CDR3 sequences, around 45% seen once; the top ten hold approximately 20%. Material for sequencing was blood. All receptors come from an older woman in good health.

This rearrangement joins TRBV7-2 to TRBJ2-3; no reliable D call. Trimming removed 2 bases from V and 2 bases from J, with 8 bases in between. There are 14 residues in the CDR3. Per the germline V gene, CDR1 is SGHTA and CDR2 is FQGNSA. The CDR3 DNA sequence: TGTGCCAGCAGCTTATCGAGCGACACAGATACGCAGTATTTT. Translation: CASSLSSDTDTQYF.

This clonotype appeared a few times. This may stem from a read error, because a much larger clone lies one nucleotide away. Written as DNA, the CDR3 is TGCAGCGTTACAGGGACCCCGGGGTATGAGCAGTACTTC. This encodes CSVTGTPGYEQYF. This chain uses TRBV29-1 with TRBJ2-5; TRBD1 might be the D (6 bases). The CDR3 covers 13 residues. CDR1 and CDR2 from the germline V gene are SQVTM and ANQGSEA. V shed 5 bases and J shed 11 bases, with 21 bases lying between them.

Note on this clonotype: Sequence at one end of the junction differs from germline and may be a read error. The chain's CDR3 is CTIGEARGNTEAFF. The DNA for the CDR3 is TGTACCATCGGGGAGGCTAGAGGGAACACTGAAGCTTTCTTT. The chain couples TRBV10-3 to TRBJ1-1, with no clear D. This CDR3 is 14 amino acids long. The V gene's germline CDR1 is ENHRY and CDR2 SYGVKD.

The chain joins TRBV6-2 or TRBV6-3 to TRBJ2-5; 7 bases are a match to TRBD2. The DNA matches TRBJ2-7 better at its end, which makes the J call doubtful. Germline CDR1 reads MNHEY; CDR2 reads SVGEGT. The CDR3 is made up of 18 amino acids. The CDR3 here is CASSYPDDAREITNEQYF. CDR3 in DNA: TGTGCCAGCAGTTACCCCGACGACGCGCGGGAGATCACCAACGAGCAGTACTTC.

This chain uses TRBV6-1 with TRBJ2-1; TRBD2 matches 8 bases. The V and J ends lost 8 bases and 4 bases, in that order; junction bases with no gene match: 7. This CDR3 is built from 14 residues. In germline, CDR1 is MNHNS, CDR2 SASEGT. The CDR3 nucleotides read TGTGCCAGCGGCCGGGCTAGCGGGTACAATGAGCAGTTCTTC. The encoded protein is CASGRASGYNEQFF.

The chain recombines TRBV5-1 with TRBJ2-3, with 9 bases that match TRBD2. Germline V CDR1 and CDR2: SGHRS, YFSETQ. V was clipped by 2 bases and J by 4 bases; unmatched bases: 5. CDR3 length: 15 residues. The CDR3 loop is CASSFLAGAPDTQYF. The CDR3 DNA is TGCGCCAGCAGCTTTTTAGCGGGAGCCCCAGATACGCAGTATTTT.

There are a few counts of this clonotype. The chain links TRBV3-1 to TRBJ2-7; TRBD2 is a possible D gene (6 bases). CDR3 size: 15 residues. CDR1 and CDR2 (germline): LGHDT, YNNKEL (reference sequence). Trimming took 1 base from V and 0 from J, leaving 10 bases between them. CDR3 loop: CASSQGPGVSYEQYF. The DNA of the CDR3 is TGTGCCAGCAGCCAAGGTCCGGGGGTCTCCTACGAGCAGTACTTC.

This clonotype came up a few times. CDR3 amino acids: CASSQDQQGNNQPQHF. The CDR3 DNA is TGCGCCAGCAGCCAAGATCAACAGGGAAACAATCAGCCCCAGCATTTT. The chain combines TRBV4-1 with TRBJ1-5; the D gene is possibly TRBD1 (6 bases). The CDR3 sequence is 16 residues long. The germline CDR1 and CDR2 sequences are MGHRA and YSYEKL. The V end lost 0 bases, the J end lost 3 bases, and 12 bases lay between the germline ends.

The J gene is TRBJ2-3, the V gene TRBV28, with 7 bases aligning to TRBD2. V dropped 5 bases and J dropped 8; count of bases not matched to a gene: 13. Germline V gives CDR1 MDHEN, CDR2 SYDVKM. CDR3 length equals 15 residues. The CDR3 DNA follows: TGTGCCAGCAGTGAGACTAGCCGGGGGTTGGGTACGCAGTATTTT. It specifies CASSETSRGLGTQYF.

The gene calls are TRBV2 and TRBJ2-5; D might be TRBD1 (6 bases). The end of the DNA is better explained by TRBJ2-7, so the J call may be wrong. Germline V gene lookup returns CDR1 SNHLY and CDR2 FYNNEI. CDR3 length: 13 residues. As DNA, the CDR3 is TGTGCCAGCAGGGTCGACAGGCTACGCGAGCAGTACTTC. The encoded protein is CASRVDRLREQYF.

The rearrangement joins TRBV29-1 to TRBJ2-5, with 10 positions matching TRBD1. Germline V gives CDR1 SQVTM, CDR2 ANQGSEA. This CDR3 has 16 residues. V was pared by 3 bases and J by 4 bases, with 11 bases of the junction left unmatched. The CDR3, as DNA: TGCAGCGTTGACGGGACAGGGGATCTAAAGGGAGAGACCCAGTACTTC. It specifies CSVDGTGDLKGETQYF.

The chain recombines TRBV28 with TRBJ1-6; the D gene is possibly TRBD1 (5 bases). The CDR3 sequence is 14 residues long. Germline-derived CDR1 and CDR2 are MDHEN and SYDVKM. Deletions cut 4 bases from V and 7 bases from J, with 11 bases between. CDR3 nucleotide sequence: TGTGCCAGCAGTTATCCGGGGGTAAATTCACCCCTCCACTTT. Protein sequence: CASSYPGVNSPLHF.

This clonotype has more than one count but fewer than ten. The V call is TRBV29-1, the J call TRBJ1-2; unclear D gene. V lost 3 bases to trimming and J lost 6 bases, with 17 bases between them. CDR1 and CDR2 from the germline V gene are SQVTM and ANQGSEA. CDR3 size: 14 residues. The DNA for the CDR3 is TGCAGCGTTGACGGTCAGGCAACCGGGGATGGCTACACCTTC. Protein product: CSVDGQATGDGYTF.

A remark on this clonotype: Just one base apart from a much larger clone, this may be a read error. The chain employs TRBV6-1 and TRBJ2-7; possibly TRBD1 for D (5 bases). From germline, CDR1 is MNHNS and CDR2 SASEGT. There are 14 residues in the CDR3. The V and J ends lost 11 bases and 2 bases respectively, with 19 bases between them. The CDR3 sequence: CAGAAGAWTYEQYF. In nucleotides, the CDR3 is TGTGCCGGGGCTGCAGGAGCGTGGACCTACGAGCAGTACTTC.

The chain uses TRBV5-1 and TRBJ2-7, with 7 bases that match TRBD2. This CDR3 comprises 15 residues. Trimming took 1 base from V and 0 from J; bases not matched to a gene: 4. CDR1 is SGHRS and CDR2 is YFSETQ in the germline V gene. The DNA for the CDR3 is TGCGCCAGCAGCTTGAAGGCGGGAGACTCCTACGAGCAGTACTTC. This sequence encodes CASSLKAGDSYEQYF.